This T cell receptor (beta chain) is from a study of T cell changes during pregnancy in multiple sclerosis. Using immunoSEQ multiplex PCR, the repertoire was profiled, and TCRdb retains in-frame clones only, with some absent. The data contain about 31,000 clones, about nine tenths of them seen just once; the ten biggest clones take up around 6.8%. Germline trimming cut 2 bases from V and 5 bases from J; bases unmatched to any gene: 11. The CDR3 is made up of 17 amino acids. Germline-derived CDR1 and CDR2 are SEHNR and FQNEAQ (reference sequence). The receptor's source is a female donor with multiple sclerosis, enrolled in a pregnancy study. The chain is built from TRBV7-9 and TRBJ2-3, with 9 bases aligning to TRBD2. Sequences were derived from CD8+ T cells from peripheral blood mononuclear cells, sampled in the second trimester of pregnancy. The DNA of the CDR3 is TGTGCCAGCAGCTTACCGCTCTTAGCGGGAGAGGAAGATACGCAGTATTTT. It specifies CASSLPLLAGEEDTQYF.